These 14 T cell receptor beta chains were sequenced from one sample in a study of OX40 agonist ivuxolimab in advanced cancers. Sequenced by immunoSEQ multiplex PCR; TCRdb stores in-frame clones only, minus some. Found here are about 46,000 clones, about 91% of them singletons; the top ten hold roughly 5.2%. Sequencing used CD4+ or CD8+ T cells sorted from blood, obtained in a trial of the OX40 agonist ivuxolimab. Receptor source: an adult with an advanced solid tumor such as melanoma, head and neck, liver or kidney cancer.

The gene calls are TRBV28 and TRBJ1-1; possible D gene TRBD1, 6 bases. Trimming shortened V by 7 bases and J by 1 base, and 16 bases separated the two germline ends. The CDR3 consists of 15 residues. The germline gives CDR1 MDHEN, CDR2 SYDVKM. The CDR3 here is CASNQILQGNTEAFF. The CDR3 region has the DNA TGTGCCAGCAACCAAATCTTACAGGGGAACACTGAAGCTTTCTTT.

This clone appeared a single time. This rearrangement joins TRBV27 to TRBJ2-2, with D possibly matching TRBD2 (6 bases). The ends were cut back, 6 bases at V and 6 bases at J, with 11 bases in the middle. The CDR3 spans 13 residues. Germline CDR1 reads MNHEY; CDR2 reads SMNVEV (reference sequence). The CDR3 DNA is TGTGCCAGCAGCCCCGGGGGATCCGGGGAGCTGTTTTTT. As protein: CASSPGGSGELFF.

The chain couples TRBV29-1 to TRBJ1-1, with D possibly being TRBD1 (6 bases). The CDR3 covers 15 residues. The germline CDR1 and CDR2 sequences are SQVTM and ANQGSEA. V gave up 7 bases and J gave up 0 bases, with 18 bases separating them. CDR3: CSAGGGTPMNTEAFF. CDR3 in DNA: TGCAGCGCCGGCGGAGGGACACCTATGAACACTGAAGCTTTCTTT. The variable domain in full, with the rest retrieved from reference TRBV29-1 and TRBJ1-1, is SAVISQKPSRDICQRGTSLTIQCQVDSQVTMMFWYRQQPGQSLTLIATANQGSEATYESGFVIDKFPISRPNLTFSTLTVSNMSPEDSSIYLCSAGGGTPMNTEAFFGQGTRLTVV.

This clone was seen more than once but under ten times. The chain recombines TRBV10-2 with TRBJ1-1; perhaps TRBD1 as D (6 bases). Trimming removed 4 bases from V and 1 base from J, with 7 bases in between. CDR3 length: 13 residues. Germline V gives CDR1 WSHSY, CDR2 SAAADI. The CDR3 reads CASSAGENTEAFF. CDR3 in DNA: TGCGCCAGCAGTGCAGGGGAGAACACTGAAGCTTTCTTT.

The rearrangement uses TRBV14 and TRBJ1-6; D is unresolved. This CDR3 is built from 14 residues. Germline V gene data show CDR1 as SGHDN and CDR2 as FVKESK. The V end lost 3 bases, the J end lost 6 bases, and 9 bases lay between the germline ends. The CDR3, as DNA: TGTGCCAGCAGCCAGGCTGCGCCTAATTCACCCCTCCACTTT. It specifies CASSQAAPNSPLHF.

V and J are TRBV9 and TRBJ1-1; 7 nucleotides agree with TRBD1. The CDR3 sequence is 14 residues long. The germline V gene encodes CDR1 SGDLS and CDR2 YYNGEE. The V gene end was trimmed by 0 bases and the J gene end by 5 bases; junction bases not matched to a gene: 4. Here the CDR3 DNA reads TGTGCCAGCAGCGTAGAAGGGGGCTGGACTGAAGCTTTCTTT. Encoded protein: CASSVEGGWTEAFF.

The J gene is TRBJ1-1, the V gene TRBV5-1; possibly TRBD1 for D (5 bases). The CDR3 is 13 amino acids. Germline V gene data show CDR1 as SGHRS and CDR2 as YFSETQ. V was trimmed by 7 bases and J by 5 bases, leaving 15 bases between them. The CDR3 protein is CASRRASGTEAFF. In DNA, the CDR3 is TGCGCCAGCCGCAGAGCCTCAGGGACTGAAGCTTTCTTT. Complete variable domain (other parts from reference TRBV5-1 and TRBJ1-1): KAGVTQTPRYLIKTRGQQVTLSCSPISGHRSVSWYQQTPGQGLQFLFEYFSETQRNKGNFPGRFSGRQFSNSRSEMNVSTLELGDSALYLCASRRASGTEAFFGQGTRLTVV.

The chain combines TRBV9 with TRBJ2-5; D is unresolved. CDR1 is SGDLS, CDR2 YYNGEE, per germline. The CDR3 spans 14 residues. V was cut by 3 bases and J by 2 bases, with 11 bases left in between. The CDR3 loop reads CASSALLEQETQYF. The CDR3 coding sequence is TGTGCCAGCAGCGCACTCTTGGAACAAGAGACCCAGTACTTC.

This chain connects TRBV19 to TRBJ1-2; tentative D call: TRBD1 (6 bases). V was clipped by 10 bases and J by 3 bases, with 12 bases between them. This CDR3 comprises 12 residues. CDR1 is LNHDA, CDR2 SQIVND, per germline (reference sequence). The CDR3 nucleotides read TGTGCCACAGGGGTCAGCCACTATGGCTACACCTTC. Translating it yields CATGVSHYGYTF.

V usage is TRBV4-1 and J usage is TRBJ1-5; TRBD1 is a possible D gene (5 bases). V was cut by 1 base and J by 6 bases, with 19 bases left in between. The CDR3 spans 17 residues. Germline V gene data show CDR1 as MGHRA and CDR2 as YSYEKL. CDR3 protein: CASSQVPGPGTGQPQHF. As DNA, the CDR3 is TGCGCCAGCAGCCAAGTGCCGGGACCCGGGACGGGTCAGCCCCAGCATTTT.

The rearrangement joins TRBV29-1 to TRBJ2-7; D is possibly TRBD2 (5 bases). The germline CDR1 and CDR2 sequences are SQVTM and ANQGSEA. V lost 7 bases to trimming and J lost 1 base, with 14 bases between them. CDR3 length equals 13 residues. CDR3: CSAAGGLSYEQYF. The DNA of the CDR3 is TGCAGCGCCGCGGGCGGACTGTCCTACGAGCAGTACTTC.

The chain's CDR3 is CASSMGLQETQYF. CDR3 DNA sequence: TGTGCCAGCAGCATGGGACTTCAAGAGACCCAGTACTTC. The chain is built from TRBV7-9 and TRBJ2-5; possibly TRBD2 for D (6 bases). CDR1 and CDR2 from the germline V gene are SEHNR and FQNEAQ (reference sequence). Trimming removed 5 bases at V and 2 bases at J, with 9 bases between. The CDR3 extends over 13 amino acids. Looking up the rest from reference TRBV7-9 and TRBJ2-5 gives the full variable domain: DTGVSQNPRHKITKRGQNVTFRCDPISEHNRLYWYRQTLGQGPEFLTYFQNEAQLEKSRLLSDRFSAERPKGSFSTLEIQRTEQGDSAMYLCASSMGLQETQYFGPGTRLLVL.

The rearrangement joins TRBV2 to TRBJ2-7; no firm D call. The V gene's germline CDR1 is SNHLY and CDR2 FYNNEI. V was clipped by 4 bases and J by 2 bases, with 9 bases between them. This CDR3 is 13 amino acids long. CDR3 nucleotide sequence: TGTGCCAGCAGTGTTCGAGGACCCTACGAGCAGTACGTC. It translates to CASSVRGPYEQYV.

This rearrangement joins TRBV7-3 to TRBJ2-3, with unresolved D. The V and J ends lost 0 bases and 4 bases respectively, with 8 bases between them. Germline V lookup: CDR1 SGHTA, CDR2 FQGTGA. This CDR3 is 14 amino acids long. The chain's CDR3 is CASSLTYGADTQYF. CDR3 sequence (DNA): TGTGCCAGCAGCTTAACGTATGGGGCAGATACGCAGTATTTT.